Below, one T cell receptor beta chain is given with its context. Its matching antigen is unknown. Genes here carry mouse names. The sequence runs out 4 residues before the end of the CDR3; the remainder is reconstructed from the germline J gene. This sample stems from a study of CD8+ T cells in alopecia areata. Overall study: C3H/HeJ graft donors with spontaneous alopecia, aged about 6-12 months, supplied skin that was transplanted onto female C3H/HeJ mice aged 7-10 weeks.

Study outcomes and limitations: Patients shared TCRs less clearly than mice did, possibly for HLA-related reasons. The study also sequences resident alphabeta T cells of normal skin in scalp samples.

RNA extraction and reverse transcription yielded cDNA as sequencing template. The repertoire was sequenced with immunoSEQ multiplex PCR; TCRdb's copy has only in-frame clones and lacks some. Recorded here are 200,000 to 300,000 clones, none singletons. The sorting of pooled cutaneous lymph node cells relied on CD4, CD8alpha, NKG2D, NKG2ACE and other markers. The CDR3 contains 14 residues. Germline assignment: CDR1 NNHDY and CDR2 SYVADS. V trimming: 5 bases; J trimming: 6 bases; junction bases outside the gene matches: 6. The TCR originated in a C3H/HeJ mouse with alopecia areata. The MHC haplotype of the strain is H2-k. Specimen: CD4+ T cells sorted from a lymph node. The rearrangement joins TRBV13-3 to TRBJ2-2; the match to TRBD1 covers 8 bases. The CDR3 bases that were read are TGTGCCAGCAGCGTGACAGGGGAGGCCGGG. It translates to CASSVTGEAG. The entire CDR3 reads CASSVTGEAGQLYF.